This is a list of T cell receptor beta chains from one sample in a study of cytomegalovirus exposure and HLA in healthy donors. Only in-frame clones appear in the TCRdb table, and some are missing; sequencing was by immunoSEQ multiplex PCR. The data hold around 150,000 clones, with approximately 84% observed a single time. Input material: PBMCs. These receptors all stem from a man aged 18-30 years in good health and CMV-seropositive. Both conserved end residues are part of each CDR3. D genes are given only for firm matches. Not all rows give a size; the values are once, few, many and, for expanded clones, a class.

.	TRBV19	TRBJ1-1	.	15	CASSSLGGMNTEAFF	TGTGCCAGTAGTTCGTTAGGGGGTATGAACACTGAAGCTTTCTTT
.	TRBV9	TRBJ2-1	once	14	CASSGQGQGNEQFF	TGTGCCAGCAGCGGCCAAGGTCAGGGCAATGAGCAGTTCTTC
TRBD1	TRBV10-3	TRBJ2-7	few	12	CAIRGQGHEQYF	TGTGCCATCAGGGGACAGGGCCACGAGCAGTACTTC
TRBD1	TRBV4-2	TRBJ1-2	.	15	CASSQDRAQGGGYTF	TGTGCCAGCAGCCAAGATCGGGCGCAGGGGGGAGGCTACACCTTC
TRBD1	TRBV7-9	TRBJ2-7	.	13	CASTQQGPYEQYF	TGTGCCAGCACCCAACAGGGGCCCTACGAGCAGTACTTC
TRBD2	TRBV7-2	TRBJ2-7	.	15	CASSLRGGGRYEQYF	TGTGCCAGCAGCTTAAGGGGGGGCGGGAGGTACGAGCAGTACTTC
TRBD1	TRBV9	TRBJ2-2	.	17	CASSVDRDREGTGELFF	TGTGCCAGCAGCGTAGATCGGGACAGGGAGGGCACCGGGGAGCTGTTTTTT
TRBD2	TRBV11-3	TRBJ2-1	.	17	CASSPKRTSESNNEQFF	TGTGCCAGCAGCCCGAAACGGACTAGTGAAAGTAACAATGAGCAGTTCTTC
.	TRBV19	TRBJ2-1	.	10	CARTFNEQFF	TGTGCCAGAACATTTAATGAGCAGTTCTTC
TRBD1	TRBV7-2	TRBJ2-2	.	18	CASSLAMTDRGGTGELFF	TGTGCCAGCAGCTTAGCGATGACCGACAGGGGGGGGACCGGGGAGCTGTTTTTT
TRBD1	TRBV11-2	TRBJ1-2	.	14	CASSWTGGAYGYTF	TGTGCCAGCAGCTGGACAGGGGGCGCCTATGGCTACACCTTC
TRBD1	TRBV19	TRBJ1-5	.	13	CASSDRGNQPQHF	TGTGCCAGTAGTGACAGGGGGAATCAGCCCCAGCATTTT
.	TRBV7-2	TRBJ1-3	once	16	CASSLVGGASGNTIYF	TGTGCCAGCAGCTTAGTGGGTGGGGCGTCAGGAAACACCATATATTTT
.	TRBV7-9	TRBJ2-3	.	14	CASSSLGAGGTQYF	TGTGCCAGCAGCTCTCTGGGGGCAGGCGGTACGCAGTATTTT
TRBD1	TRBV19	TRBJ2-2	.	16	CASSYRDRTNTGELFF	TGTGCCAGTAGTTACCGGGACAGGACGAACACCGGGGAGCTGTTTTTT
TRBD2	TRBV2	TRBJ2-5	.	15	CASSEEGTSVETQYF	TGTGCCAGCAGTGAAGAGGGGACTAGCGTCGAGACCCAGTACTTC
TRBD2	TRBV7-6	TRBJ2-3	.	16	CASSGTSGPFTDTQYF	TGTGCCAGCAGCGGGACTAGCGGACCTTTCACAGATACGCAGTATTTT
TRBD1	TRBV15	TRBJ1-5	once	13	CATRGQRDQPQHF	TGTGCCACCAGGGGACAGCGGGATCAGCCCCAGCATTTT
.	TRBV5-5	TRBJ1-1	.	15	CASSLVAEVNTEAFF	TGTGCCAGCAGCTTGGTGGCTGAAGTGAACACTGAAGCTTTCTTT
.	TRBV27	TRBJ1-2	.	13	CASSLSAGFGYTF	TGTGCCAGCAGTTTATCTGCAGGGTTCGGCTACACCTTC
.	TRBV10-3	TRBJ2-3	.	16	CAISESTRGGGDTQYF	TGTGCCATCAGTGAGTCGACTCGAGGAGGTGGGGATACGCAGTATTTT
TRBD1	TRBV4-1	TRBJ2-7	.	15	CASSPAGTASYEQYF	TGCGCCAGCAGCCCCGCCGGGACAGCGTCCTACGAGCAGTACTTC
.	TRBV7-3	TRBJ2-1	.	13	CASSPFPDNEQFF	TGTGCCAGCAGCCCCTTCCCGGACAATGAGCAGTTCTTC
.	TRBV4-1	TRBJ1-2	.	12	CASSQEAWGYTF	TGCGCCAGCAGCCAAGAAGCGTGGGGCTACACCTTC
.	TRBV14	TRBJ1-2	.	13	CASSPPEHYGYTF	TGTGCCAGCAGCCCCCCGGAGCACTATGGCTACACCTTC
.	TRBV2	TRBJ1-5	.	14	CASTLDRQAEPQHF	TGTGCCAGCACGTTAGACAGGCAGGCGGAGCCCCAGCATTTT
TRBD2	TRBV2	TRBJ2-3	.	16	CASRALAGAPADTQYF	TGTGCCAGCAGGGCATTAGCGGGCGCCCCGGCAGATACGCAGTATTTT
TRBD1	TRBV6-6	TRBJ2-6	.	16	CASTPGQPFGANVLTF	TGTGCCAGCACCCCGGGACAGCCCTTTGGGGCCAACGTCCTGACTTTC
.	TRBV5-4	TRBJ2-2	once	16	CASSLGLREATGELFF	TGTGCCAGCAGCTTGGGCCTCCGCGAAGCCACCGGGGAGCTGTTTTTT
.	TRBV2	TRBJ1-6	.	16	CARNADSLSSNSPLHF	TGTGCCAGAAACGCTGACAGCCTAAGTAGTAATTCACCCCTCCACTTT
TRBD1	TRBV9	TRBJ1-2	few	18	CASSEGQAKGTSNYGYTF	TGTGCCAGCAGCGAGGGACAGGCTAAAGGAACCAGCAACTATGGCTACACCTTC
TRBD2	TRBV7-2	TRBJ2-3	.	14	CASSTRGRQDTQYF	TGTGCCAGCAGCACGCGGGGGAGGCAAGATACGCAGTATTTT
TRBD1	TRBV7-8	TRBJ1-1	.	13	CASSDRVGTEAFF	TGTGCCAGCAGCGACAGGGTGGGCACTGAAGCTTTCTTT
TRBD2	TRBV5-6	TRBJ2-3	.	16	CASSLAGRGGADTQYF	TGTGCCAGCAGCTTGGCCGGGCGGGGGGGTGCAGATACGCAGTATTTT
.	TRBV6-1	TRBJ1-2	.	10	CASSELVYTF	TGTGCCAGCAGTGAATTAGTCTACACCTTC
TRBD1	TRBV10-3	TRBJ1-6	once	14	CAIKSTGENSPLHF	TGTGCCATCAAATCGACAGGGGAGAATTCACCCCTCCACTTT
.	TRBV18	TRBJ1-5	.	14	CASSPLTANQPQHF	TGTGCCAGCTCCCCTTTGACAGCTAATCAGCCCCAGCATTTT
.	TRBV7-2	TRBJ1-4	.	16	CASSLVTGSTNEKLFF	TGTGCCAGCAGCTTAGTTACAGGGTCTACTAATGAAAAACTGTTTTTT
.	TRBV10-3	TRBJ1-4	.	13	CAIGGTEDEKLFF	TGTGCCATCGGGGGGACCGAGGATGAAAAACTGTTTTTT
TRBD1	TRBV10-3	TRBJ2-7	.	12	CATDRGTYEQYF	TGTGCCACCGACAGGGGGACCTACGAGCAGTACTTC
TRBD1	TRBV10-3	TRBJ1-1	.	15	CAISLNGQGGTEAFF	TGTGCCATCAGTCTTAACGGACAGGGGGGGACTGAAGCTTTCTTT
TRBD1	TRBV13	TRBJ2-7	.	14	CASSSPGQPWEQYF	TGTGCCAGCAGCTCCCCGGGACAGCCATGGGAGCAGTACTTC
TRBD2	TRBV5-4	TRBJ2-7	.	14	CASSLKAGAYEQYF	TGTGCCAGCAGCCTGAAAGCGGGGGCCTACGAGCAGTACTTC
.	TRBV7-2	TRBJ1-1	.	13	CASSRGWDTEAFF	TGTGCCAGCAGCCGAGGCTGGGACACTGAAGCTTTCTTT
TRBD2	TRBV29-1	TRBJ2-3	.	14	CSAGLAGAADTQYF	TGCAGCGCCGGACTAGCGGGGGCCGCGGATACGCAGTATTTT
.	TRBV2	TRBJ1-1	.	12	CASVDRFREAFF	TGTGCCAGCGTAGACAGATTTCGTGAAGCTTTCTTT
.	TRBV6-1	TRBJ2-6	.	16	CASSGAKSSGANVLTF	TGTGCCAGCAGTGGGGCGAAAAGCTCTGGGGCCAACGTCCTGACTTTC
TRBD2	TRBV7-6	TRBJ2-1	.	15	CASSLGLAGYNEQFF	TGTGCCAGCAGCCTGGGACTAGCGGGGTACAATGAGCAGTTCTTC
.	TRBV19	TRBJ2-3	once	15	CASSITPGSTDTQYF	TGTGCCAGTAGTATCACTCCCGGGAGCACAGATACGCAGTATTTT
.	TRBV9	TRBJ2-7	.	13	CASSVGTAGEQYF	TGTGCCAGCAGCGTAGGTACAGCCGGCGAGCAGTACTTC
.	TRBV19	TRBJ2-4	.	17	CASSHPRADIAKNIQYF	TGTGCCAGTAGCCATCCGCGGGCAGACATAGCCAAAAACATTCAGTACTTC
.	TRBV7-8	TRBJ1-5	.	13	CASSLPGNQPQHF	TGTGCCAGCAGCTTACCAGGGAATCAGCCCCAGCATTTT